This entry concerns a single TCR beta chain. V lost 7 bases, J lost 5 bases, and 11 bases lay in between. The CDR3 extends over 13 amino acids. Sequenced by immunoSEQ multiplex PCR; TCRdb stores in-frame clones only, minus some. The data hold 400,000 to 550,000 clones, with roughly 85% observed a single time. The study assigned cohorts using participant-reported clinical history. The entry originates in a study of blood T cell repertoires in COVID-19. The clonotype was recovered from a woman aged 18 to 35 with acute COVID-19. The chain uses TRBV12-3 or TRBV12-4 and TRBJ2-2; D perhaps matches TRBD1 (5 bases). Sequenced input: PBMCs or T cells enriched from blood (not recorded which). The DNA of the CDR3 is TGTGCCAGCACCAGGGCGCGTACCGGGGAGCTGTTTTTT. Protein: CASTRARTGELFF.